These T cell receptor beta chains were read from a single sample in a study of human T cells and chemical hapten exposure. In TCRdb, the RACE reads were re-called with MiXCR into one record per CDR3 protein. Found here are over 300,000 distinct CDR3 sequences, approximately 5.1% of them singletons; the top ten hold just over 2.5%. The source material was whole blood, sampled in connection with sensitization to the hapten diphenylcyclopropenone (DPC). Receptors originate from a woman aged 45-65 years with alopecia areata. Some clones in this sample may be carry-over from other donors' samples. CDR3s leave out the opening cysteine and the closing phenylalanine or tryptophan. Fields, in order: J gene, V gene, CDR3 protein.

j_call: TRBJ2-2
v_call: TRBV6-5
cdr3_aa: ASSYYDRVGTGELF

j_call: TRBJ1-1
v_call: TRBV6-5
cdr3_aa: ASSYETGMNTEAF

j_call: TRBJ1-1
v_call: TRBV12-5
cdr3_aa: ASGLPRDRVIMNTEAF

j_call: TRBJ1-4
v_call: TRBV6-1
cdr3_aa: ASSVNRDANEKLF

j_call: TRBJ2-7
v_call: TRBV11-2
cdr3_aa: ASSFGLAESSYEQY

j_call: TRBJ1-5
v_call: TRBV6-6
cdr3_aa: ASSYGAGAHTQPQH

j_call: TRBJ2-3
v_call: TRBV20-1
cdr3_aa: SARDGAGGGDTQY

j_call: TRBJ1-5
v_call: TRBV4-1
cdr3_aa: ASSQAQGGGPQH

j_call: TRBJ1-5
v_call: TRBV18
cdr3_aa: ASSPLEGPQH

j_call: TRBJ1-2
v_call: TRBV12-3/TRBV12-4
cdr3_aa: ASSPTGDRGYGYT

j_call: TRBJ1-5
v_call: TRBV6-8
cdr3_aa: ASSSTGAYQPQH

j_call: TRBJ1-2
v_call: TRBV5-1
cdr3_aa: ASTPHGTEVEGYT

j_call: TRBJ2-3
v_call: TRBV24-1
cdr3_aa: ATSDLVQGPDTQY

j_call: TRBJ1-2
v_call: TRBV18
cdr3_aa: ASSPRGGYVRGYT

j_call: TRBJ1-3
v_call: TRBV14
cdr3_aa: ASSQVGGAGNTIY

j_call: TRBJ2-5
v_call: TRBV4-2
cdr3_aa: ASSQLASGGQETQY

j_call: TRBJ1-3
v_call: TRBV7-2
cdr3_aa: ASSLYGGAGNTIY

j_call: TRBJ2-1
v_call: TRBV9
cdr3_aa: ASSVEAGSSYNEQF

j_call: TRBJ1-5
v_call: TRBV6-5
cdr3_aa: ASSSLQGSQPQH

j_call: TRBJ2-1
v_call: TRBV6-2/TRBV6-3
cdr3_aa: ASSYSRHEQF

j_call: TRBJ2-1
v_call: TRBV12-3/TRBV12-4
cdr3_aa: ASSIIRGDNEQF

j_call: TRBJ2-7
v_call: TRBV7-9
cdr3_aa: ASSLDSRGQY

j_call: TRBJ2-5
v_call: TRBV7-6
cdr3_aa: ASSSRTLSSFKTQY

j_call: TRBJ1-2
v_call: TRBV7-8
cdr3_aa: ASSPSLDYGYT

j_call: TRBJ1-1
v_call: TRBV18
cdr3_aa: ASSAGTEAF

j_call: TRBJ1-2
v_call: TRBV7-2
cdr3_aa: ASSKQGYGYT

j_call: TRBJ1-5
v_call: TRBV6-5
cdr3_aa: ASSRTQSPHSNQPQH

j_call: TRBJ2-7
v_call: TRBV4-1
cdr3_aa: ASSQGQGGSYEQY

j_call: TRBJ1-2
v_call: TRBV27
cdr3_aa: ASSSNTGNYGYT

j_call: TRBJ1-5
v_call: TRBV24-1
cdr3_aa: ATRGTGVDQPQH

j_call: TRBJ2-3
v_call: TRBV7-2
cdr3_aa: ASSLDVNTQY

j_call: TRBJ2-1
v_call: TRBV2
cdr3_aa: ASRETSRGNEQF

j_call: TRBJ2-3
v_call: TRBV12-3/TRBV12-4
cdr3_aa: ASSLGRGSSGMADTQY

j_call: TRBJ2-2
v_call: TRBV29-1
cdr3_aa: SVDHTGELF

j_call: TRBJ2-2
v_call: TRBV10-1
cdr3_aa: ASSPLGGSNTGELF

j_call: TRBJ1-1
v_call: TRBV12-3/TRBV12-4
cdr3_aa: ASSLVAGGYAEAF

j_call: TRBJ1-3
v_call: TRBV6-2/TRBV6-3
cdr3_aa: ASGDREPGNTIY

j_call: TRBJ2-2
v_call: TRBV12-3/TRBV12-4
cdr3_aa: ASSQIHSTGELF

j_call: TRBJ1-5
v_call: TRBV6-5
cdr3_aa: TSSYGRANQPQH

j_call: TRBJ2-1
v_call: TRBV6-2/TRBV6-3
cdr3_aa: ASNVAGDYNEQF

j_call: TRBJ2-4
v_call: TRBV9
cdr3_aa: ASSVDGTVKNIQY

j_call: TRBJ1-1
v_call: TRBV5-5
cdr3_aa: ASRTGEFSVAEAF

j_call: TRBJ2-7
v_call: TRBV6-5
cdr3_aa: ASSLDGLYEQY

j_call: TRBJ2-2
v_call: TRBV3-1
cdr3_aa: ASRQGARTGELF

j_call: TRBJ2-7
v_call: TRBV24-1
cdr3_aa: ATSPGTVLFSSYEQY

j_call: TRBJ1-2
v_call: TRBV12-3/TRBV12-4
cdr3_aa: ASSQTTNYGYT

j_call: TRBJ1-2
v_call: TRBV12-3/TRBV12-4
cdr3_aa: ASSSKGSGYGYT

j_call: TRBJ2-3
v_call: TRBV18
cdr3_aa: ASSPQAASTDTQY

j_call: TRBJ2-1
v_call: TRBV20-1
cdr3_aa: SARGDFTYNEQF

j_call: TRBJ2-1
v_call: TRBV4-1
cdr3_aa: ASSRDAKQF

j_call: TRBJ1-5
v_call: TRBV7-8
cdr3_aa: ASSLVSFAGGLFQPQH

j_call: TRBJ1-5
v_call: TRBV12-3/TRBV12-4
cdr3_aa: ASSLEDSNQPQH